One sample yielded the 7 T cell receptor beta chains listed below, sequenced in a study of graft-versus-host responses after intestinal transplantation. Produced via immunoSEQ multiplex PCR; TCRdb's table is partial and in-frame only. The sample carries thousands of clones, approximately 21% recorded once. The input for sequencing was alloreactive CD4+ T cells from a mixed lymphocyte reaction culture, taken before transplantation. Subset meaning: CFSE-low proliferating T cells sorted from roughly six-day pre-transplant mixed lymphocyte reaction (GvH or HvG direction). All receptors come from a human patient who was an organ donor for intestinal transplantation.

The chain carries TRBV14 and TRBJ1-1; 8 nucleotides line up with TRBD1. The V gene end was trimmed by 0 bases and the J gene end by 8 bases; junction bases not matched to a gene: 8. Looked up from germline, CDR1 is SGHDN and CDR2 is FVKESK. The CDR3 spans 15 residues. CDR3 DNA sequence: TGTGCCAGCAGCCAAGACAGGGGGCAATCCTACGAAGCTTTCTTT. Its translation is CASSQDRGQSYEAFF.

V is TRBV5-6 and J is TRBJ2-5, with D possibly matching TRBD1 (5 bases). The CDR3 is 15 amino acids. Trimming took off 2 bases at V and 2 bases at J, with 13 bases between the two ends. The V gene's germline CDR1 is SGHDT and CDR2 YYEEEE. The CDR3 DNA sequence: TGTGCCAGCAGCTTAAGGGGCAGAGCGCAAGAGACCCAGTACTTC. Translation: CASSLRGRAQETQYF.

The chain combines TRBV7-2 with TRBJ2-7; D possibly corresponds to TRBD2 (6 bases). Trimming shortened V by 1 base and J by 2 bases, and 15 bases separated the two germline ends. This CDR3 is built from 16 residues. The germline V gene has CDR1 SGHTA and CDR2 FQGNSA. The DNA for the CDR3 is TGTGCCAGCAGCTTAGGCGGGACTTCACTTACCTACGAGCAGTACGTC. Translated, it gives CASSLGGTSLTYEQYV.

This clone was picked up a small number of times. The sample contains more than one DNA sequence encoding this CDR3. The J gene is TRBJ2-6, the V gene TRBV29-1; TRBD2 matches 8 bases. The V gene end was trimmed by 6 bases and the J gene end by 2 bases; junction bases not matched to a gene: 6. The germline CDR1 and CDR2 sequences are SQVTM and ANQGSEA. This CDR3 is 15 amino acids long. This chain's CDR3 is CSVEGRGAGANVLTF. CDR3 nucleotides: TGCAGCGTGGAGGGGCGGGGGGCTGGGGCCAACGTCCTGACTTTC.

This clone is medium-sized in the sample. V and J are TRBV19 and TRBJ1-5, with 7 bases lining up with TRBD1. The germline V gene has CDR1 LNHDA and CDR2 SQIVND (reference sequence). The CDR3 spans 17 residues. Trimming took 2 bases from V and 4 from J; bases not matched to a gene: 11. The CDR3 sequence: CASSIRLTGRINQPQHF. The DNA for the CDR3 is TGTGCCAGTAGTATACGGTTGACAGGGAGGATAAATCAGCCCCAGCATTTT.

The chain carries TRBV7-9 and TRBJ1-2, with TRBD1 as a possible D gene (6 bases). Trimming stripped 0 bases from V and 4 bases from J, with 9 bases between. This CDR3 spans 14 amino acids. In germline, CDR1 is SEHNR, CDR2 FQNEAQ (reference sequence). This chain's CDR3 is CASSLAADSYGYTF. The CDR3 DNA reads as TGTGCCAGCAGCTTAGCGGCGGACAGCTATGGCTACACCTTC.

By frequency in the sample, this clone is medium-sized. This rearrangement joins TRBV28 to TRBJ1-1; D is perhaps TRBD1 (5 bases). The germline gives CDR1 MDHEN, CDR2 SYDVKM. V was cut by 6 bases and J by 6 bases, with 8 bases left in between. The CDR3 extends over 11 amino acids. DNA for the CDR3: TGTGCCAGCAGGGGGCGCCCTGAAGCTTTCTTT. This gives the protein CASRGRPEAFF.